A selection of T cell receptor beta chains follows, all from one sample in a study of blood T cell repertoires in COVID-19. Sequencing used immunoSEQ multiplex PCR; TCRdb keeps in-frame clones, though not all of them. This table has 390,000 or so clones, 90% appearing once. Source material: peripheral blood. These receptors came from a man aged 18 to 29 with active or convalescent COVID-19. The CDR3 runs from the conserved cysteine through the conserved F or W. The D gene is left open where the match is weak. Only part of the rows carry a size: once, few, many, or a class if the clone is expanded.

j_call,d_call,v_call,clone_size,cdr3_aa,cdr3_nt
TRBJ1-5,-,TRBV19,few,CASSTGLQGLSNQPQHF,TGTGCCAGTAGTACGGGGTTACAGGGCCTTAGCAATCAGCCCCAGCATTTT
TRBJ1-1,-,TRBV19,-,CASCPQGRTEAFF,TGTGCCAGTTGCCCCCAGGGGCGAACTGAAGCTTTCTTT
TRBJ1-2,-,TRBV4-1,-,CASSQDWPGRKDYGYTF,TGCGCCAGCAGCCAAGATTGGCCAGGTAGAAAGGACTATGGCTACACCTTC
TRBJ1-1,TRBD1,TRBV5-1,-,CASSLPTTGGTEAFF,TGCGCCAGCAGCTTGCCAACGACAGGGGGCACTGAAGCTTTCTTT
TRBJ2-7,TRBD2,TRBV18,once,CASSPSDSGGTYEQYF,TGTGCCAGCTCACCTTCGGATAGCGGGGGAACCTACGAGCAGTACTTC
TRBJ1-2,TRBD1,TRBV18,few,CASSPGQNYGYTF,TGTGCCAGCTCACCGGGACAGAACTATGGCTACACCTTC
TRBJ2-1,-,TRBV15,-,CATSSEIKSSSYNEQFF,TGTGCCACCAGCAGTGAAATTAAGAGTAGCTCCTACAATGAGCAGTTCTTC
TRBJ2-3,TRBD2,TRBV5-4,once,CASSLWGGDTQYF,TGTGCCAGCAGCTTGTGGGGAGGGGATACGCAGTATTTT
TRBJ2-7,-,TRBV6-2/TRBV6-3,-,CASSYALPQYEQYF,TGTGCCAGCAGTTACGCATTGCCCCAGTACGAGCAGTACTTC
TRBJ1-1,-,TRBV10-2,-,CASSRTPKWVEAFF,TGCGCCAGCAGCCGGACACCCAAGTGGGTGGAAGCTTTCTTT
TRBJ2-7,-,TRBV5-5,-,CASSSREEIHEQYF,TGTGCCAGCAGCTCTCGAGAGGAGATCCACGAGCAGTACTTC
TRBJ1-1,-,TRBV5-1,-,CASSSDRLVTEAFF,TGCGCCAGCAGTAGCGACAGGCTGGTCACTGAAGCTTTCTTT
TRBJ2-1,-,TRBV20-1,-,CSTGSYNEQFF,TGCAGTACAGGGTCCTACAATGAGCAGTTCTTC
TRBJ2-4,-,TRBV6-5,-,CASSRGKKSKNIQYF,TGTGCCAGCAGTAGGGGGAAAAAATCGAAAAACATTCAGTACTTC
TRBJ2-3,-,TRBV4-3,-,CASSQGTGWTDTQYF,TGCGCCAGCAGCCAAGGAACAGGGTGGACAGATACGCAGTATTTT
TRBJ1-1,-,TRBV5-1,-,CASTRGMNTEAFF,TGCGCCAGCACAAGAGGGATGAACACTGAAGCTTTCTTT
TRBJ1-2,-,TRBV5-1,-,CASSDGQLPGYTF,TGCGCCAGCAGCGACGGACAGTTGCCCGGCTACACCTTC
TRBJ1-2,-,TRBV5-5,-,CASSLGGPGYTF,TGTGCCAGCAGCTTGGGTGGCCCTGGCTACACCTTC
TRBJ1-1,-,TRBV4-1,once,CASSQDLGGYEAFF,TGCGCCAGCAGCCAAGACCTTGGGGGGTATGAAGCTTTCTTT
TRBJ1-4,-,TRBV3-1/TRBV3-2,-,CASSQDLARDEKLFF,TGTGCCAGCAGCCAAGATCTGGCCAGGGATGAAAAACTGTTTTTT
TRBJ1-6,TRBD1,TRBV11-2,once,CASSLGPQGFHSPLHF,TGTGCCAGCAGCTTAGGCCCACAGGGGTTCCATTCACCCCTCCACTTT
TRBJ2-1,TRBD2,TRBV9,-,CASSSLPSGRSKLRSYNEQFF,TGTGCCAGCAGCTCACTCCCTAGCGGGAGATCAAAACTACGCTCCTACAATGAGCAGTTCTTC
TRBJ2-3,-,TRBV27,-,CASSIPARGSDTQYF,TGTGCCAGCAGTATCCCCGCACGGGGGTCAGATACGCAGTATTTT
TRBJ1-2,TRBD1,TRBV10-3,-,CAISDGTGGIGYTF,TGTGCCATCAGTGACGGGACAGGGGGCATAGGCTACACCTTC
TRBJ1-1,-,TRBV19,-,CASSIVSGGEAFF,TGTGCCAGTAGTATAGTTTCCGGCGGTGAAGCTTTCTTT
TRBJ2-2,TRBD1,TRBV11-3,-,CASSIRQGALTGELFF,TGTGCCAGCAGCATACGACAGGGGGCGTTGACCGGGGAGCTGTTTTTT
TRBJ2-7,-,TRBV7-3,-,CASSKDRKYEQYF,TGTGCCAGCAGCAAGGACAGAAAGTACGAGCAGTACTTC
TRBJ1-1,-,TRBV19,-,CASSIATVVGEAFF,TGTGCCAGTAGTATTGCCACAGTGGTTGGTGAAGCTTTCTTT
TRBJ1-1,TRBD1,TRBV5-5,-,CASSSWTGEVEAFF,TGTGCCAGCAGCTCCTGGACAGGGGAGGTTGAAGCTTTCTTT
TRBJ1-2,-,TRBV13,once,CASSLVAGDYGYTF,TGTGCCAGCAGCTTAGTAGCAGGGGACTATGGCTACACCTTC